This TCR beta chain was obtained from a study of T cell repertoires in cytomegalovirus infection. At the level of the study: CMV epitopes in the study were HLA-C-restricted (recently identified) and HLA-B-restricted (well studied). Points from the study as a whole: Individuals carrying CMV plus the relevant HLA were identified by cumulative frequency of public TCR beta families.

TCRdb reanalysed the reads using MiXCR and keeps one entry per CDR3 protein. The sample records fewer than 850,000 distinct CDR3 sequences, about 27% being singletons. This clonotype was detected a few times. The target antigen is unknown. The length of the CDR3 is 17 residues. Trimming cost V 9 bases and J 7 bases, with 28 bases left between them. Looked up from germline, CDR1 is SNHLY and CDR2 is FYNNEI. The V and J genes are TRBV2 and TRBJ2-1; D might be TRBD1 (5 bases). The sequence came from a human donor in good health (CMV status not recorded). Some clones in this sample may be carry-over from other donors' samples. The sample was cultured CD8+ T cells from PBMCs, taken from culture after CMV antigen stimulation. CDR3 sequence reads: CASERLRSKRGTNEQFF. The CDR3 DNA follows: TGTGCCAGTGAGAGATTACGAAGCAAAAGGGGTACGAATGAGCAGTTCTTC.